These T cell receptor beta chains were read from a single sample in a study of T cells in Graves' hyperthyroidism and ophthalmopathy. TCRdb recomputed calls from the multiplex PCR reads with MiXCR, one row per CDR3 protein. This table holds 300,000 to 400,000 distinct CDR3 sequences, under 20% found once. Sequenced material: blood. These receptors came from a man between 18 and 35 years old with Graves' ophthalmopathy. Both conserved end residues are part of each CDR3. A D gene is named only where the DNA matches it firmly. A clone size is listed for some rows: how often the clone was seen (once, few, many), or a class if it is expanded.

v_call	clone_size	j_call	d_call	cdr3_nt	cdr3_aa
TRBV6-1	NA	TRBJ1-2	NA	TGTGCCATCGGTGGGGGTTCGACCGGCTACACCTTC	CAIGGGSTGYTF
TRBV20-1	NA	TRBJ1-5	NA	TGCAGTGCTAGAAGGACGGGCATAGGGAGCAATCAGCCCCAGCATTTT	CSARRTGIGSNQPQHF
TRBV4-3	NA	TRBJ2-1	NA	TGCGCCAGCAGCCAAGTTCCTGGGGGGATCTCCTACAATGAGCAGTTCTTC	CASSQVPGGISYNEQFF
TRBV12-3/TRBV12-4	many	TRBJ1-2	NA	TGTGCCAGCAGGCTGGTTGGGGGGGGCTATGGCTACACCTTC	CASRLVGGGYGYTF
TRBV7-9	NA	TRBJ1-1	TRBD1	TGTGCCAGCAGTACACGGGTCAGGGGGGTTGGCGCTGAAGCTTTCTTT	CASSTRVRGVGAEAFF
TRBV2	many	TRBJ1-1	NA	TGTGCCAGCAGTGGATGGTATACTGAAGCTTTCTTT	CASSGWYTEAFF
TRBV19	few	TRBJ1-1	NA	TGTGCCAGTAGTTGGGGGCGCGAATACACTGAAGCTTTCTTT	CASSWGREYTEAFF
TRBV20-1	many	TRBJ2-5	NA	TGCAGTGCTAGAGTTCAACAAGAGACCCAGTACTTC	CSARVQQETQYF
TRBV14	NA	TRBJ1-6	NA	TGTGCCAGCAGCCTTACGACAGGATATAATTCACCCCTCCACTTT	CASSLTTGYNSPLHF
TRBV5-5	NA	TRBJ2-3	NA	TGTGCCAGCAGCCTCCCCGTCGACCTTAAGGGCCCAGATACGCAGTATTTT	CASSLPVDLKGPDTQYF
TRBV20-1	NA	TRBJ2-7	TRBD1	TGCAGTGCCCAAGGACAGGGGAGAGGTGAGCAGTACTTC	CSAQGQGRGEQYF
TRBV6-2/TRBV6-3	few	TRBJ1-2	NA	TGTGCCAGCGGGGTCCACACCTTC	CASGVHTF
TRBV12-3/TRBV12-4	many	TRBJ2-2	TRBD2	TGTGCCAGCAGATCAGGACTAGCGGAACCGAACACCGGGGAGCTGTTTTTT	CASRSGLAEPNTGELFF
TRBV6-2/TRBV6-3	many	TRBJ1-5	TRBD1	TGTGCCAGCAGTAACAAACAGGGGGAGGACCAGCCCCAGCATTTT	CASSNKQGEDQPQHF
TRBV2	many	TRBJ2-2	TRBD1	TGTGCCAGCAGTGTGGACAGGGTAAACACCGGGGAGCTGTTTTTT	CASSVDRVNTGELFF
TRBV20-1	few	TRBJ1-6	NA	TGCAGTGCTAGAGACAGCCGGGGGGTGAGTTCACCCCTCCACTTT	CSARDSRGVSSPLHF
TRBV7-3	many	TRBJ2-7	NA	TGTGCCAGCAGCCCCGTCGGGCTGGACGAGCAGTACTTC	CASSPVGLDEQYF
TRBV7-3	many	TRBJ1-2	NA	TGTGCCAGCAGCTTAAATGTAGGGGCGGTCTATGGCTACACCTTC	CASSLNVGAVYGYTF
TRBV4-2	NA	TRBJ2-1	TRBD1	TGTGCCAGCAGCCACGACTGGTACCGGGACAGATACAATGAGCAGTTCTTC	CASSHDWYRDRYNEQFF
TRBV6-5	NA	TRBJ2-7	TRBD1	TGTGCCAGCAGTTATGCTTACTTGGACAGGGGGCTCCACGAGCAGTACTTC	CASSYAYLDRGLHEQYF
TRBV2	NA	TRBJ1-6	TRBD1	TGTGCCAGCAGTACAGGACAGGGCGCTAATTCACCCCTCCACTTT	CASSTGQGANSPLHF
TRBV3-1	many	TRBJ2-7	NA	TGTGCCAGCAGTCAATCCTACGAGCAGTACTTC	CASSQSYEQYF
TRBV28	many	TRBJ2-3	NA	TGTGCCAGCAGTTTATGGTCGGATACGCAGTATTTT	CASSLWSDTQYF
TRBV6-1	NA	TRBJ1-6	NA	TGTGCCAGCTCTACGGACACTTGGTCACCCCTCCACTTT	CASSTDTWSPLHF
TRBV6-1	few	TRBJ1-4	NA	TGTGCCAGCAGTCCGACGAGGGTCCCTAATGAAAAACTGTTTTTT	CASSPTRVPNEKLFF
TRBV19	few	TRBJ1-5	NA	TGTGCCAGTAGTATTGAATGGGGACACCAGCCCCAGCATTTT	CASSIEWGHQPQHF
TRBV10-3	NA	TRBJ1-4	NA	TGTGCCATCAGTGACAGGGAGTATGAAAAACTGTTTTTT	CAISDREYEKLFF
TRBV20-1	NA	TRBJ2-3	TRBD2	TGCAGTGCTGTTAGCGGGGGGGGCACAGATACGCAGTATTTT	CSAVSGGGTDTQYF
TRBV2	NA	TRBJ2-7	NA	TGTGCCAGCAGTGACTGGGCCCCCTACGAGCAGTACTTC	CASSDWAPYEQYF
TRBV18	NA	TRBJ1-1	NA	TGTGCCAGCTCTGACACCGGGACACTCAGTTTGAACACTGAAGCTTTCTTT	CASSDTGTLSLNTEAFF
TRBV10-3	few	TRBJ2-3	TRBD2	TGTGCCATCAGCTCTAGCGGGGGCTTTGGAGATACGCAGTATTTT	CAISSSGGFGDTQYF
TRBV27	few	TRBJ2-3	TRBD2	TGTGCCAGCAGTTTATCAAATGGGCCTAGCGGTTTTCAAACGCAGTATTTT	CASSLSNGPSGFQTQYF
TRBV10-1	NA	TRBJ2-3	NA	TGCGCCAGCAGTGAGTTGGGGAAAGATACGCAGTATTTT	CASSELGKDTQYF
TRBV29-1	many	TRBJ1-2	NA	TGCAGCGTTGATCAAAACTATGGCTACACCTTC	CSVDQNYGYTF
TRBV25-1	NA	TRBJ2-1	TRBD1	TGTGCCAGCAGTGAATACGTCGGGCGAGAGACAGGGGAGTTCTTC	CASSEYVGRETGEFF
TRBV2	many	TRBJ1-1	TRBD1	TGTGCCAGCAGTGGGGGACAGGCTCCACTGAACACTGAAGCTTTCTTT	CASSGGQAPLNTEAFF
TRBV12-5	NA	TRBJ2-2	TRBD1	TGTGCTAGTGGTACGGGACAGGGTGACACCGGGGAGCTGTTTTTT	CASGTGQGDTGELFF
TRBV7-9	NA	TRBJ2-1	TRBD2	TGTGCCAGCAGCGCCCCTGAGGTCCAGCGGGGGGGCAATGAGCAGTTCTTC	CASSAPEVQRGGNEQFF
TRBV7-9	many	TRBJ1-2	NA	TGTGCCAGCAGCTTTCCGACTCAAGATCAGAAAGGCTACACCTTC	CASSFPTQDQKGYTF
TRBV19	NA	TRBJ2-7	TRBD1	TGTGCCTCTCGGGACAGCCTTCACTACGAGCAGTACTTC	CASRDSLHYEQYF
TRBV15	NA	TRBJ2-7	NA	TGTGCCACCAGAGAAGCTCATAGGGACGAGCAGTACTTC	CATREAHRDEQYF
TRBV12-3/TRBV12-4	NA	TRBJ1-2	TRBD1	TGTACCAGCAGTCCCCGGACAGGGACCGTACATGGCTACACCTTC	CTSSPRTGTVHGYTF
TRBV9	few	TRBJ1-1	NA	TGTGCCAGCAGCGAAGGGGGGGGGGTAGCTTTCTTT	CASSEGGGVAFF
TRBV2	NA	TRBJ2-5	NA	TGTGCCAGCGCACGGGAGCAAGAGACCCAGTACTTC	CASAREQETQYF
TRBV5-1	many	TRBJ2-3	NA	TGCGCCAGCAGCTCGGGGTCGACCGGAGGCACAGATACGCAGTATTTT	CASSSGSTGGTDTQYF
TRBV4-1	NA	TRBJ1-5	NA	TGCGCCAGCAGCCAAGAGCAGGGCAGTAGCAATCAGCCCCAGCATTTT	CASSQEQGSSNQPQHF
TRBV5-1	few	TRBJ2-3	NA	TGCGCCAGCAGCTTGGCGGGGATCCAAGATACGCAGTATTTT	CASSLAGIQDTQYF
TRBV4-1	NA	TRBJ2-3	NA	TGCGCCAGCAGCCCCCTCGGGCTAGCGACAGATACGCAGTATTTT	CASSPLGLATDTQYF